This T cell receptor beta chain was observed in a study of blood T cell repertoires in COVID-19 (dated by TCRdb to the early 2020s). Notes on the research overall: Collaborator samples came from the United States, Italy and Spain and covered acute and convalescent phases of COVID-19. The material from the prospective study consisted of cDNA or gDNA derived from T cells, B-cell-depleted T cells, or PBMCs. Deeply sampled blood TCRbeta repertoires from subjects exposed to, actively infected with, or recovered from COVID-19 were included in the dataset. A freely available public database, intended as a resource for researchers studying the immune response to SARS-CoV-2, is where the repertoires were released. The samples were drawn from two sources: the first 160 participants of the ongoing ImmuneRACE study, and 1,200 or so subjects contributed by 6 global collaborators. Nearly every sample came with metadata listing a de-identified subject ID, COVID-19 status, age in years and sex. Where available, HLA class I and class II types were taken from metadata supplied by the sample provider and were not determined by assay-based typing.

Overall results and qualifications from the work: Clinical and demographic metadata were provided uncurated, with the amount varying by source and participant.

TCRbeta CDR3 regions were amplified from genomic DNA by means of the immunoSEQ Assay, a bias-controlled multiplex PCR. Turning to the authors' computational methods: The number of nucleated cells in each sample was estimated by amplification of reference gene primers within the assay. To quantify the absolute abundance of each unique TCRbeta CDR3 rearrangement, sequence reads were collapsed and filtered. For each sample, productive Simpson clonality was calculated as the square root of Simpson's diversity index across productive rearrangements. Entries here come from immuneACCESS through TCRdb and include only in-frame sequences with V and J called. Some clones fail to appear in such tables; in the studies checked, an unresolved V gene covers under half of the shortfall, and the cause of the remainder is unknown. V, J and clone size are those of that table, while D and trimming were read from the DNA. Here the sample has about 53,000 clones; about 80% occur a single time. The ten largest clonotypes hold about 14% of the sample.

Remarks on this clone: Its antigen is still unknown. One base away there is no much larger clone; base qualities are not given.

Each collaborating institution followed its own protocols to collect whole blood in K2EDTA tubes. For TCRbeta analysis, collaborator samples were shipped as frozen whole blood, as isolated PBMCs, or as DNA extracted from either sample type. In the germline V gene, CDR1 corresponds to SNHLY and CDR2 to FYNNEI. V and J lose 5 bases and 3 bases, and a span of 4 bases separates them. The CDR3 holds 11 amino acids from the cysteine to the phenylalanine. Only the CDR3 region is kept as DNA, spanning 33 bases read in frame from base 1. The sequence came from a human donor in a cohort sampled during active COVID-19. The material sequenced was peripheral blood. This chain joins TRBV2 to TRBJ1-1; a confident D gene designation cannot be given. The CDR3 sequence is CASSRDTEAFF. The DNA sequence is as follows: TGTGCCAGCAGTCGTGACACTGAAGCTTTCTTT.